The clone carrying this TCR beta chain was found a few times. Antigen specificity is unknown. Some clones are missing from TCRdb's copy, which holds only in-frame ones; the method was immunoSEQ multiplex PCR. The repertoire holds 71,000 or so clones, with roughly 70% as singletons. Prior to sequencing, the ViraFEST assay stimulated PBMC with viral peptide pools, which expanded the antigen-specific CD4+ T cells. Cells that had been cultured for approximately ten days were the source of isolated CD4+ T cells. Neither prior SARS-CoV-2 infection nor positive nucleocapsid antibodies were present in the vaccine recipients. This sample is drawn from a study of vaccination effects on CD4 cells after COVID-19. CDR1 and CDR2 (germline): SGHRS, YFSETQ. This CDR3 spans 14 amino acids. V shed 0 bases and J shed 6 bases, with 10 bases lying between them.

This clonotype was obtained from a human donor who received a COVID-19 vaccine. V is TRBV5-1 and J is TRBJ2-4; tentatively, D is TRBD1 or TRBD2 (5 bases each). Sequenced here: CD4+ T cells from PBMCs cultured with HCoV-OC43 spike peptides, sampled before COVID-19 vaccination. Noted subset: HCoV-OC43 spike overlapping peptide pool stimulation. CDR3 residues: CASSLGGGTNIQYF. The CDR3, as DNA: TGCGCCAGCAGCTTGGGTGGGGGAACAAACATTCAGTACTTC.